These 5 T cell receptor beta chains originate from one sample sequenced in a study of T cells in tumors after PD-1 blockade. Profiled with immunoSEQ multiplex PCR; TCRdb holds only in-frame clones, not every one. The data show 32,000 or so clones, around 80% seen once. This material consisted of PBMCs, taken before anti-PD-1 treatment. Source of these receptors: a human donor with basal cell carcinoma.

This rearrangement joins TRBV6-6 to TRBJ1-2, with TRBD1 as a possible D gene (5 bases). The V gene lost 4 bases and the J gene lost 8 bases, with 14 bases spanning the gap. CDR1 MNHNY and CDR2 SVGAGI come from the germline V gene (reference sequence). The CDR3 sequence is 13 residues long. The CDR3 reads CASSWDGPRGYTF. Here the CDR3 DNA reads TGTGCCAGCAGTTGGGACGGGCCCCGGGGCTACACCTTC.

This clone was detected once. J is TRBJ1-2 and V is TRBV29-1; a possible D gene is TRBD1 (5 bases). From germline, CDR1 is SQVTM and CDR2 ANQGSEA. CDR3 length: 13 amino acids. The CDR3: CLDGYGGDYGYTF. The DNA for the CDR3 is TGCCTCGACGGGTACGGGGGAGACTATGGCTACACCTTC.

The rearrangement uses TRBV29-1 and TRBJ2-3, with TRBD2 identical over 8 bases. This CDR3 has 13 amino acids. Germline V CDR1 and CDR2: SQVTM, ANQGSEA. Losses at the gene ends were 4 bases for V and 7 bases for J; bases not matched to a gene: 7. As DNA, the CDR3 is TGCAGCGTTGTAGGACTAGCTAGATATACGCAGTATTTT. It codes for CSVVGLARYTQYF.

In DNA, the CDR3 is TGTGCCAGCAGCTCTAACAGGGGCGGAACTGAAGCTTTCTTT. Amino acids: CASSSNRGGTEAFF. This chain connects TRBV7-6 to TRBJ1-1, with 7 bases that match TRBD1. Germline assignment: CDR1 SGHVS and CDR2 FNYEAQ. CDR3 size: 14 residues. V was clipped by 4 bases and J by 5 bases; unmatched bases: 7.

V is TRBV5-1 and J is TRBJ1-3; D gene ambiguous. CDR3 length: 16 amino acids. The V end was cut by 0 bases, the J end by 4 bases, with 14 bases between. From germline, CDR1 is SGHRS and CDR2 YFSETQ. The CDR3 loop reads CASSLDGGPGGNTIYF. CDR3 DNA sequence: TGCGCCAGCAGCTTGGACGGCGGCCCGGGAGGAAACACCATATATTTT. Full variable domain (outside the CDR3, taken from reference TRBV5-1 and TRBJ1-3): KAGVTQTPRYLIKTRGQQVTLSCSPISGHRSVSWYQQTPGQGLQFLFEYFSETQRNKGNFPGRFSGRQFSNSRSEMNVSTLELGDSALYLCASSLDGGPGGNTIYFGEGSWLTVV.